This record concerns one T cell receptor (beta chain) sequence. Antigen unknown. TCRdb's copy holds only in-frame clones and misses some; the assay was immunoSEQ multiplex PCR. The sample has hundreds of thousands of clones, nearly 97% seen once. V was cut by 4 bases and J by 3 bases, with 18 bases left in between. The CDR3 loop spans 16 amino acids. Germline loops: CDR1 WSHSY, CDR2 SAAADI. This sample was taken from a study of shared clonotypes between healthy human individuals. Study conclusions and caveats: Sequencing depth was a factor that was expected to affect clonotype sharing among donors.

Only CD45RO-negative cells positively selected for CCR7 counted as naive CD8 cells, so terminally differentiated effector memory CD45RA+ cells were excluded. Sample: naive CD8+ T cells sorted from blood. The clonotype was recovered from a woman aged 30 to 39 in good health. The chain couples TRBV10-2 to TRBJ2-5, with D perhaps given as TRBD1 or TRBD2 (5 bases each). This CDR3 is CASSARSEVGEETQYF. The CDR3 DNA reads as TGCGCCAGCAGTGCCCGTTCTGAAGTGGGGGAAGAGACCCAGTACTTC.